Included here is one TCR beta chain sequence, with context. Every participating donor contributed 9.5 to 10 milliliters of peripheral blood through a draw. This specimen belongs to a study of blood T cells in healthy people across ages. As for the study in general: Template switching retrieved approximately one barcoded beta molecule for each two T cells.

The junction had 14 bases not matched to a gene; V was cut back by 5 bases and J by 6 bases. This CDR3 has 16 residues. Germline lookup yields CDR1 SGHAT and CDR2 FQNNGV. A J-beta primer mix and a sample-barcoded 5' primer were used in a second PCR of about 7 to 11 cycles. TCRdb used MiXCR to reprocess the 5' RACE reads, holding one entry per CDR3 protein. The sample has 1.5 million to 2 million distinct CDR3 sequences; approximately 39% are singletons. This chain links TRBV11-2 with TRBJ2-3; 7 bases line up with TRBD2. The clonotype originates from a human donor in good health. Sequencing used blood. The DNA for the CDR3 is TGTGCCAGCAGCCACCCCGGGGGGTCCTTCGGGGATACGCAGTATTTT. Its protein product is CASSHPGGSFGDTQYF.